Listed below are T cell receptor beta chains from one sample, sequenced in a study of T-cell reconstitution after alpha-beta-depleted transplantation in children. From the PCR reads, TCRdb called clonotypes with MiXCR, one entry per CDR3 protein. The sample has 500,000 to 600,000 distinct CDR3 sequences; 20% to 30% are singletons. The source material was PBMCs, sampled before TCRalphabeta/CD19-depleted stem cell transplant. Receptor source: a boy less than two years old with Wiskott-Aldrich syndrome, due to receive a stem cell transplant. CDR3s include the opening cysteine and the closing phenylalanine or tryptophan. D genes are given only for firm matches. Where a row states a size, it is once, few, many or the class of an expanded clone; other rows omit it.

D,V,size,J,CDR3,DNA
.,TRBV7-2,.,TRBJ2-1,CASSLARTGSSYNEQFF,TGTGCCAGCAGCTTAGCTCGGACTGGCAGCTCCTACAATGAGCAGTTCTTC
TRBD1,TRBV20-1,few,TRBJ1-5,CSARAPTMGTGGGQPQHF,TGCAGTGCTAGAGCTCCAACAATGGGGACAGGGGGCGGTCAGCCCCAGCATTTT
TRBD2,TRBV7-9,once,TRBJ2-4,CASSASGRGKNIQYF,TGTGCCAGCAGCGCCAGCGGGAGAGGGAAAAACATTCAGTACTTC
.,TRBV20-1,few,TRBJ2-5,CSARDAETQYF,TGCAGTGCTAGAGATGCGGAGACCCAGTACTTC
.,TRBV20-1,.,TRBJ2-7,CSASEGGYEQYF,TGCAGTGCTAGTGAAGGGGGCTACGAGCAGTACTTC
.,TRBV7-8,few,TRBJ1-5,CASSLRERRNQPQHF,TGTGCCAGCAGCTTAAGAGAGCGTCGGAATCAGCCCCAGCATTTT
TRBD2,TRBV7-2,.,TRBJ2-3,CASSFLTSGNTDTQYF,TGTGCCAGCAGCTTCCTGACTAGCGGGAACACAGATACGCAGTATTTT
.,TRBV6-1,few,TRBJ2-7,CASRKQGTPYEQYF,TGTGCCAGCAGAAAACAGGGAACCCCCTACGAGCAGTACTTC
.,TRBV5-1,few,TRBJ2-7,CASGRGSYEQYF,TGCGCCAGCGGTCGTGGCTCCTACGAGCAGTACTTC
TRBD1,TRBV4-1,few,TRBJ1-2,CASSQGQGARGYTF,TGCGCCAGCAGCCAAGGTCAGGGGGCGCGAGGCTACACCTTC
.,TRBV6-1,few,TRBJ2-7,CASSVPGQSYEQYF,TGTGCCAGCAGTGTTCCCGGACAGTCCTACGAGCAGTACTTC
.,TRBV5-1,.,TRBJ2-2,CASTASAESGELFF,TGCGCCAGCACGGCGTCAGCGGAGTCCGGGGAGCTGTTTTTT
.,TRBV19,.,TRBJ2-3,CASRERQTDTQYF,TGTGCCAGTAGGGAGCGGCAGACAGATACGCAGTATTTT
TRBD1,TRBV15,few,TRBJ2-5,CATSRAPTGGETQYF,TGTGCCACCAGCAGAGCCCCGACAGGGGGGGAGACCCAGTACTTC
TRBD2,TRBV5-1,.,TRBJ2-1,CASSSSSGLYNEQFF,TGCGCCAGCAGCTCCTCTAGCGGTTTATACAATGAGCAGTTCTTC
TRBD2,TRBV4-1,.,TRBJ2-1,CASSPLTGPGLAGVGQFF,TGCGCCAGCAGCCCCCTGACAGGTCCGGGACTAGCGGGAGTGGGGCAGTTCTTC
.,TRBV6-1,few,TRBJ2-7,CASRSPVGYEQYF,TGTGCCAGCAGAAGCCCTGTAGGCTACGAGCAGTACTTC
.,TRBV5-1,few,TRBJ2-2,CASSFEAGELFF,TGCGCCAGCAGCTTCGAGGCCGGGGAGCTGTTTTTT
TRBD1,TRBV10-3,many,TRBJ1-6,CAISVQGADSPLHF,TGTGCCATCAGTGTACAGGGGGCAGACTCACCCCTCCACTTT
TRBD2,TRBV7-2,few,TRBJ2-7,CASSHRASGRPYEQYF,TGTGCCAGCAGCCACCGGGCTAGCGGTAGACCCTACGAGCAGTACTTC
.,TRBV4-2,.,TRBJ1-1,CAISQLPNTEAFF,TGTGCCATCTCACAGCTTCCGAACACTGAAGCTTTCTTT
TRBD2,TRBV7-2,.,TRBJ2-7,CASSLVASGRSSYEQYF,TGTGCCAGCAGCTTAGTTGCTAGCGGGAGGAGCTCCTACGAGCAGTACTTC
.,TRBV12-3/TRBV12-4,few,TRBJ1-2,CASSLVLLGQGYGYTF,TGTGCCAGCAGTTTAGTCTTGCTGGGTCAGGGTTATGGCTACACCTTC
.,TRBV3-1,.,TRBJ1-5,CASTTDRRQPQHF,TGTGCCAGCACCACTGACAGGAGGCAGCCCCAGCATTTT
.,TRBV6-2/TRBV6-3,few,TRBJ2-6,CASSFPSGAILRGANVLTF,TGTGCCAGCAGTTTCCCTTCAGGGGCCATACTGCGTGGGGCCAACGTCCTGACTTTC
.,TRBV29-1,.,TRBJ2-3,CSVFGRLTDTQYF,TGCAGCGTTTTCGGACGGTTAACAGATACGCAGTATTTT
TRBD1,TRBV3-1,.,TRBJ1-4,CASSQRGQENEKLFF,TGTGCCAGCAGCCAACGGGGACAGGAGAACGAAAAACTGTTTTTT
.,TRBV20-1,.,TRBJ2-5,CSARERKGETQYF,TGCAGTGCTAGAGAACGGAAGGGAGAGACCCAGTACTTC
TRBD1,TRBV10-3,.,TRBJ1-2,CAITTGTGTNGYTF,TGTGCCATCACGACCGGGACAGGGACCAATGGCTACACCTTC
TRBD2,TRBV20-1,few,TRBJ2-5,CRAGLAGGGPETQYF,TGCAGAGCCGGACTAGCGGGAGGGGGTCCGGAGACCCAGTACTTC
.,TRBV5-1,many,TRBJ2-3,CASSLEPGADTQYF,TGCGCCAGCAGCTTGGAACCAGGCGCAGATACGCAGTATTTT
.,TRBV7-9,few,TRBJ1-1,CASSLAQGTEAFF,TGTGCCAGCAGCTTAGCGCAGGGAACTGAAGCTTTCTTT
TRBD2,TRBV24-1,few,TRBJ2-1,CATSDYVAGVSEQFF,TGTGCCACCAGTGATTATGTAGCGGGAGTTTCTGAGCAGTTCTTC
.,TRBV9,once,TRBJ1-1,CASSVQWGDEAFF,TGTGCCAGCAGCGTCCAATGGGGCGATGAAGCTTTCTTT
.,TRBV5-1,.,TRBJ2-1,CASSLFSDGNEQFF,TGCGCCAGCAGCTTGTTCAGCGACGGGAATGAGCAGTTCTTC
TRBD2,TRBV5-1,few,TRBJ2-5,CASSLPRLAGRETQYF,TGCGCCAGCAGCCTACCACGACTAGCGGGAAGGGAGACCCAGTACTTC
TRBD2,TRBV11-1,.,TRBJ2-3,CASSLGTSGSLRFDSTDTQYF,TGTGCCAGCAGCTTAGGCACTAGCGGGAGTCTCCGATTTGACAGCACAGATACGCAGTATTTT
.,TRBV4-2,many,TRBJ1-1,CASSQGGLNTEAFF,TGTGCCAGCAGCCAAGGGGGACTGAACACTGAAGCTTTCTTT
.,TRBV29-1,.,TRBJ1-5,CSVKEGNNLSPQHF,TGCAGCGTAAAAGAAGGAAACAATCTCTCGCCCCAGCATTTT
TRBD1,TRBV24-1,.,TRBJ1-5,CATKGTGNQPQHF,TGTGCCACCAAGGGGACAGGCAATCAGCCCCAGCATTTT
.,TRBV5-1,.,TRBJ1-2,CASSLAGLNYGYTF,TGCGCCAGCAGCTTGGCAGGGCTTAACTATGGCTACACCTTC
.,TRBV6-5,.,TRBJ2-5,CASSYLGPASVETQYF,TGTGCCAGCAGTTACTTAGGCCCGGCTAGCGTAGAGACCCAGTACTTC
.,TRBV12-3/TRBV12-4,few,TRBJ1-1,CASSLEDTGTEAFF,TGTGCCAGCAGTCTGGAGGACACCGGGACTGAAGCTTTCTTT
.,TRBV5-1,.,TRBJ2-5,CASRNYQETQYF,TGCGCCAGCAGAAACTACCAAGAGACCCAGTACTTC
.,TRBV6-1,.,TRBJ2-1,CASKQGIDNEQFF,TGTGCCAGCAAACAGGGTATCGACAATGAGCAGTTCTTC
.,TRBV5-1,.,TRBJ2-5,CASSLEAPGWGLGETQYF,TGCGCCAGCAGCTTGGAAGCCCCAGGTTGGGGTTTAGGGGAGACCCAGTACTTC
.,TRBV15,.,TRBJ2-3,CATSKRLIGDTQYF,TGTGCCACCAGCAAAAGACTGATTGGGGATACGCAGTATTTT
.,TRBV5-1,few,TRBJ1-1,CASSWDTRSTEAFF,TGCGCCAGCAGCTGGGACACACGCAGTACTGAAGCTTTCTTT
TRBD1,TRBV5-6,few,TRBJ2-4,CASSLLRDRGNIQYF,TGTGCCAGCAGCTTGTTAAGGGACAGGGGGAACATTCAGTACTTC
TRBD1,TRBV2,few,TRBJ2-7,CASSEARRQGAREQYF,TGTGCCAGCAGTGAAGCTCGCCGACAGGGGGCTCGGGAGCAGTACTTC
TRBD1,TRBV29-1,few,TRBJ1-4,CSVQNPGQGPEKLFF,TGCAGCGTGCAAAACCCGGGACAGGGGCCTGAAAAACTGTTTTTT
.,TRBV15,few,TRBJ2-1,CATSRESPLSSYNEQFF,TGTGCCACCAGCAGAGAATCCCCGCTAAGCTCCTACAATGAGCAGTTCTTC
TRBD1,TRBV25-1,.,TRBJ2-7,CASSDSGTGSYEQYF,TGTGCCAGCAGTGACTCCGGGACAGGCTCCTACGAGCAGTACTTC
TRBD2,TRBV4-2,few,TRBJ2-1,CASSQDRAGTYNEQFF,TGTGCCAGCAGCCAAGATAGAGCGGGAACCTACAATGAGCAGTTCTTC
.,TRBV15,.,TRBJ2-7,CATSRDQGPYEQYF,TGTGCCACCAGCAGAGATCAGGGCCCCTACGAGCAGTACTTC
.,TRBV5-1,.,TRBJ2-1,CASSAQNARIGQFF,TGCGCCAGCAGCGCCCAAAATGCTAGGATTGGGCAGTTCTTC
.,TRBV6-6,once,TRBJ2-7,CASSYSPSSEQYF,TGTGCCAGCAGTTACTCGCCTAGCTCTGAGCAGTACTTC
TRBD2,TRBV30,few,TRBJ2-1,CASTGTSGNSYNEQFF,TGTGCCTCGACCGGGACTAGCGGGAATTCCTACAATGAGCAGTTCTTC
.,TRBV9,.,TRBJ1-1,CASSVLRTIPSEAFF,TGTGCCAGCAGCGTACTCAGGACCATCCCCTCTGAAGCTTTCTTT
TRBD1,TRBV7-8,few,TRBJ2-7,CASSLGWRQGKEEQYF,TGTGCCAGCAGCTTAGGATGGAGACAGGGGAAGGAGGAGCAGTACTTC